This passage covers 27 T cell receptor beta chains from one sample sequenced in a study of cytomegalovirus exposure and HLA in healthy donors. Use of 60 Vbeta and 13 Jbeta primers characterized the PCR. TCRdb keeps only in-frame clones here, not all; method: immunoSEQ multiplex PCR. The data show 120,000 or so clones, approximately 80% seen once. Source material: PBMCs. The origin of the receptors is a young man in good health and CMV-seronegative.

This clone has a handful of counts. J is TRBJ1-4 and V is TRBV30; tentative D call: TRBD1 (5 bases). The CDR3 sequence is 12 residues long. V was shortened by 4 bases and J by 6 bases, with 9 bases between the two germline ends. CDR1 and CDR2 (germline): GTSNPN, SVGIG (reference sequence). The CDR3 DNA is TGTGCCTGGACAGGGTGGGATGAAAAACTGTTTTTT. It yields the protein CAWTGWDEKLFF.

This rearrangement joins TRBV9 to TRBJ2-7, with TRBD1 identical over 12 bases. The trim removed 0 bases at V and 4 bases at J, leaving 11 bases unmatched. The CDR3 totals 18 residues. Germline lookup yields CDR1 SGDLS and CDR2 YYNGEE. The CDR3 spells CASSVGPGQGAILYEQYF. Written as DNA, the CDR3 is TGTGCCAGCAGCGTAGGACCGGGACAGGGGGCGATACTATACGAGCAGTACTTC. The full variable domain, in which reference TRBV9 and TRBJ2-7 provide the parts outside the CDR3, is DSGVTQTPKHLITATGQRVTLRCSPRSGDLSVYWYQQSLDQGLQFLIQYYNGEERAKGNILERFSAQQFPDLHSELNLSSLELGDSALYFCASSVGPGQGAILYEQYFGPGTRLTVT.

The genes are TRBV10-2 and TRBJ1-2; D call uncertain. V shed 1 base and J shed 5 bases, with 8 bases lying between them. The germline CDR1 and CDR2 sequences are WSHSY and SAAADI. The CDR3 consists of 13 residues. The CDR3 DNA sequence: TGCGCCAGCAGTGAGTTAACAGATTATGGCTACACCTTC. Translating it yields CASSELTDYGYTF.

The chain has TRBV28 and TRBJ1-1; D possibly corresponds to TRBD1 (5 bases). The CDR3 spans 12 residues. V was pared by 3 bases and J by 7 bases, with 9 bases between. Germline CDR1 is MDHEN and CDR2 is SYDVKM. CDR3 amino acids: CASSFSGFEAFF. The CDR3, as DNA: TGTGCCAGCAGTTTTTCAGGGTTTGAAGCTTTCTTT.

J is TRBJ1-1 and V is TRBV5-4; TRBD1 agrees at 9 bases. The CDR3 is 15 amino acids. V trimming: 5 bases; J trimming: 0 bases; junction bases outside the gene matches: 5. Germline lookup yields CDR1 SGHNT and CDR2 YYREEE (reference sequence). The CDR3 bases are TGTGCCAGCAGACCTAGGACAGGGGTGAACACTGAAGCTTTCTTT. Translated, it gives CASRPRTGVNTEAFF.

This chain joins TRBV7-9 and TRBJ2-7; 10 nucleotides agree with TRBD1. Trimming cost V 4 bases and J 8 bases; bases outside gene matches: 8. This CDR3 spans 14 amino acids. Germline CDR1 is SEHNR and CDR2 is FQNEAQ (reference sequence). The CDR3 DNA sequence: TGTGCCAGCAGCTCAACCCGGGACAGGGGACAGCAGTACTTC. Translation gives CASSSTRDRGQQYF.

The DNA of the CDR3 is TGTGCCAGCACGGGCTTTGCGGGGGCCTACGAGCAGTACTTC. Its translation is CASTGFAGAYEQYF. V gene TRBV25-1 combines with J gene TRBJ2-7; 7 positions agree with TRBD2. The CDR3 length is 14 residues. The V gene end was trimmed by 7 bases and the J gene end by 2 bases; junction bases not matched to a gene: 8. Looked up from germline, CDR1 is MGHDK and CDR2 is SYGVNS.

This clone was seen a few times. The CDR3 DNA follows: TGTGCCAGCTCAAAACAGGAAGATACGCAGTATTTT. It is translated as CASSKQEDTQYF. J is TRBJ2-3 and V is TRBV18, with a tentative D call TRBD1 (5 bases). The CDR3 contains 12 residues. Germline CDR1 KGHSH, CDR2 LQKENI. Between the trimmed V and J ends, which lost 5 bases and 5 bases, there was a span of 8 bases.

The gene calls are TRBV6-5 and TRBJ2-1; 7 nucleotides agree with TRBD1. CDR3 length: 15 residues. The V and J ends lost 5 bases and 7 bases, in that order; junction bases with no gene match: 11. The germline V gene encodes CDR1 MNHEY and CDR2 SVGAGI. Here the CDR3 DNA reads TGTGCCAGCAGTCCCGACAGGGCTCTGGGAAATGAGCAGTTCTTC. This translates into CASSPDRALGNEQFF.

The chain's CDR3 is CAWSKTISGNTIYF. Here the CDR3 DNA reads TGTGCCTGGAGTAAGACAATCTCTGGAAACACCATATATTTT. The chain is built from TRBV30 and TRBJ1-3; D ambiguous. CDR1 is GTSNPN, CDR2 SVGIG, per germline (reference sequence). There are 14 residues in the CDR3. V was shortened by 2 bases and J by 0 bases, with 8 bases between the two germline ends.

This clone was seen a few times. The chain uses TRBV19 and TRBJ1-1; D is undetermined. Per germline, CDR1 LNHDA and CDR2 SQIVND (reference sequence). The V and J ends lost 0 bases and 1 base respectively, with 12 bases between them. The CDR3 length is 16 residues. CDR3 loop: CASSIDLQAANTEAFF. The CDR3 DNA follows: TGTGCCAGTAGTATAGATCTGCAGGCCGCGAACACTGAAGCTTTCTTT.

V and J are TRBV27 and TRBJ1-6; TRBD1 matches 7 bases. The length of the CDR3 is 15 residues. V shed 5 bases and J 7 bases; nucleotides not matched to a gene: 8. Germline V gives CDR1 MNHEY, CDR2 SMNVEV (reference sequence). CDR3: CASSKQGQKNSPLHF. CDR3 DNA sequence: TGTGCCAGCAGTAAACAGGGACAGAAAAATTCACCCCTCCACTTT.

The chain couples TRBV19 to TRBJ2-3; D is perhaps TRBD2 (6 bases). CDR1 LNHDA and CDR2 SQIVND come from the germline V gene (reference sequence). This CDR3 has 14 residues. The ends were cut back, 5 bases at V and 7 bases at J, with 16 bases in the middle. The CDR3 DNA reads TGTGCCAGTAGTTCCCGGGGTAGCGGTAATACGCAGTATTTT. Its protein product is CASSSRGSGNTQYF.

V is TRBV28 and J is TRBJ1-6; 7 bases line up with TRBD1. The CDR3 runs 17 residues. Germline V gene lookup returns CDR1 MDHEN and CDR2 SYDVKM. V shed 4 bases, J shed 3 bases, and the junction held 9 bases outside the gene matches. CDR3 DNA: TGTGCCAGCAGTTACAGGGGTAAGGGTTACTATAATTCACCCCTCCACTTT. It encodes CASSYRGKGYYNSPLHF.

The V call is TRBV7-2, the J call TRBJ1-3; the match to TRBD1 covers 11 bases. The V and J ends lost 4 bases and 0 bases, in that order; junction bases with no gene match: 5. Germline CDR1 is SGHTA and CDR2 is FQGNSA. The CDR3 is 17 residues long. The CDR3 sequence: CASSSAGTGGSGNTIYF. CDR3 DNA: TGTGCCAGCAGCTCAGCCGGGACAGGGGGCTCTGGAAACACCATATATTTT.

For the CDR3, the DNA is TGCGCCAGCAGCTTGGAGGGTTCCCCAGGGCAGGCTTTCTTT. Its protein product is CASSLEGSPGQAFF. The chain combines TRBV5-1 with TRBJ1-1; maybe TRBD1 (5 bases). The CDR3 is 14 amino acids. Trimming cost V 0 bases and J 11 bases, with 17 bases left between them. CDR1 is SGHRS, CDR2 YFSETQ, per germline.

The chain uses TRBV25-1 and TRBJ2-1, with TRBD2 as a possible D gene (5 bases). This CDR3 is built from 14 residues. The germline V and J ends were trimmed by 2 bases and 6 bases, with 11 bases remaining between them. Germline V gene data show CDR1 as MGHDK and CDR2 as SYGVNS. The CDR3 bases are TGTGCCAGCAGTGAACTAGCCACTACCAATGAGCAGTTCTTC. Translated: CASSELATTNEQFF.

The V call is TRBV5-1, the J call TRBJ1-2; 7 bases map to TRBD1. The V gene end was trimmed by 0 bases and the J gene end by 7 bases; junction bases not matched to a gene: 6. The CDR3 covers 14 residues. Germline lookup yields CDR1 SGHRS and CDR2 YFSETQ. Here the CDR3 DNA reads TGCGCCAGCAGCTTGGACAGGGGCGCCCGTGGCTACACCTTC. Protein product: CASSLDRGARGYTF. Full variable domain (rest looked up from reference TRBV5-1 and TRBJ1-2): KAGVTQTPRYLIKTRGQQVTLSCSPISGHRSVSWYQQTPGQGLQFLFEYFSETQRNKGNFPGRFSGRQFSNSRSEMNVSTLELGDSALYLCASSLDRGARGYTFGSGTRLTVV.

The chain joins TRBV29-1 to TRBJ1-2; TRBD1 matches 7 bases. CDR1 is SQVTM and CDR2 is ANQGSEA in the germline V gene. The CDR3 length is 15 residues. The trim removed 4 bases at V and 5 bases at J, leaving 13 bases unmatched. The CDR3 DNA reads as TGCAGCGTTGGGTACGGAGGTGGGACAGCTTATGGCTACACCTTC. It yields the protein CSVGYGGGTAYGYTF.

This clone was picked up one time. V and J are TRBV9 and TRBJ2-7; 9 bases align to TRBD2. The CDR3 covers 16 residues. J was trimmed by 7 bases and V by 0 bases; bases with no gene match: 11. Per the germline V gene, CDR1 is SGDLS and CDR2 is YYNGEE. The CDR3, as DNA: TGTGCCAGCAGCGTAGGGGGGGCGGGAGGGCCTGGTGAGCAGTACTTC. This gives the protein CASSVGGAGGPGEQYF.

This clone was seen once. The rearrangement links TRBV19 to TRBJ1-3, with D uncertain. CDR1 and CDR2 (germline): LNHDA, SQIVND (reference sequence). The CDR3 has 14 amino acids. V was cut by 7 bases and J by 2 bases, with 12 bases left in between. This CDR3 reads CASTQDIAGNTIYF. The CDR3 region has the DNA TGTGCCAGTACCCAGGATATTGCTGGAAACACCATATATTTT.

The CDR3 coding sequence is TGTGCCGGAGCTCTCAGAGGCCAGGGTGGTTCACCCCTCCACTTT. As protein: CAGALRGQGGSPLHF. This sequence joins TRBV2 and TRBJ1-6; a weak D match, TRBD1 (5 bases). Germline lookup yields CDR1 SNHLY and CDR2 FYNNEI. This CDR3 spans 15 amino acids. The V end was cut by 11 bases, the J end by 9 bases, with 23 bases between.

The chain carries TRBV27 and TRBJ2-3, with TRBD1 matching 10 bases. The CDR3 is 16 amino acids. Germline-derived CDR1 and CDR2 are MNHEY and SMNVEV (reference sequence). V dropped 4 bases and J dropped 3; count of bases not matched to a gene: 7. This CDR3 is CASSSSLGQGTDTQYF. The CDR3 DNA follows: TGTGCCAGCAGTTCCTCCTTGGGACAGGGGACAGATACGCAGTATTTT.

This clone has only a few counts. The chain employs TRBV30 and TRBJ2-7, with D hard to call. Trimming stripped 0 bases from V and 6 bases from J, with 15 bases between. The CDR3 is 14 residues long. Germline V gives CDR1 GTSNPN, CDR2 SVGIG (reference sequence). The CDR3 loop is CAWSVTLDRSEQYF. DNA of the CDR3: TGTGCCTGGAGTGTCACCCTAGACCGTTCCGAGCAGTACTTC.

The chain recombines TRBV28 with TRBJ2-7; D not certain. The germline V and J ends were trimmed by 2 bases and 4 bases, with 18 bases remaining between them. This CDR3 comprises 16 residues. Germline values: CDR1 MDHEN, CDR2 SYDVKM. The CDR3 reads CASSLRPGGSRYEQYF. The CDR3 DNA is TGTGCCAGCAGTTTACGTCCCGGCGGCTCTAGGTACGAGCAGTACTTC.

This clone was counted a few times. The chain uses TRBV29-1 and TRBJ2-6; D ambiguous. Between the trimmed V and J ends, which lost 4 bases and 2 bases, there was a span of 9 bases. There are 14 residues in the CDR3. The germline V gene has CDR1 SQVTM and CDR2 ANQGSEA. The CDR3 spells CSVAVGAGANVLTF. CDR3 in DNA: TGCAGCGTTGCAGTTGGAGCTGGGGCCAACGTCCTGACTTTC. Together with reference TRBV29-1 and TRBJ2-6, the CDR3 gives the full variable domain: SAVISQKPSRDICQRGTSLTIQCQVDSQVTMMFWYRQQPGQSLTLIATANQGSEATYESGFVIDKFPISRPNLTFSTLTVSNMSPEDSSIYLCSVAVGAGANVLTFGAGSRLTVL.

The CDR3 bases are TGTGCCAGCAGTCCTCGACAGGGAGCCTATGGCTACACCTTC. This encodes CASSPRQGAYGYTF. This chain joins TRBV6-6 and TRBJ1-2; 7 bases are a match to TRBD1. After removal of 5 bases from V and 4 bases from J, the junction contained 7 bases not matched to a gene. The V gene's germline CDR1 is MNHNY and CDR2 SVGAGI (reference sequence). The CDR3 loop spans 14 amino acids.